The 5 T cell receptor beta chains below come from one sample, sequenced in a study of T cell repertoires in cytomegalovirus infection. TCRdb re-derived calls from the reads in MiXCR, one entry per CDR3 protein. The data hold roughly 240,000 distinct CDR3 sequences, with around 6.6% observed a single time. Sequenced input: PBMCs. The origin of the receptors is a human donor in good health (CMV status not recorded). Some clones in this sample may be carry-over from other donors' samples.

This clonotype has ten or more counts. The V and J genes are TRBV29-1 and TRBJ1-2; D is ambiguous. Trimming took off 2 bases at V and 1 base at J, with 5 bases between the two ends. The CDR3 consists of 12 residues. CDR1 and CDR2 from the germline V gene are SQVTM and ANQGSEA. The chain's CDR3 is CSVETINYGYTF. In DNA, the CDR3 is TGCAGCGTTGAAACAATTAACTATGGCTACACCTTC.

This clonotype was seen only a few times. V and J are TRBV20-1 and TRBJ2-1; TRBD2 matches 11 bases. CDR3 length equals 14 residues. CDR1 DFQATT and CDR2 SNEGSKA come from the germline V gene (reference sequence). The V gene end was trimmed by 2 bases and the J gene end by 6 bases; junction bases not matched to a gene: 3. The CDR3 DNA is TGCAGTGCTAGATATAGCGGGGGGGCCAATGAGCAGTTCTTC. It specifies CSARYSGGANEQFF.

The gene calls are TRBV5-1 and TRBJ2-5; D ambiguous. Per germline, CDR1 SGHRS and CDR2 YFSETQ. V shed 3 bases and J shed 2 bases, with 17 bases lying between them. This CDR3 is 16 amino acids long. The CDR3 DNA sequence: TGCGCCAGCAGCTCGTATAAATCGACGACACAAGAGACCCAGTACTTC. It encodes CASSSYKSTTQETQYF.

This clonotype was detected ten times or more. This chain uses TRBV6-2 or TRBV6-3 with TRBJ1-5; D is undetermined. The germline V gene has CDR1 MNHEY and CDR2 SVGEGT. The germline V and J ends were trimmed by 8 bases and 1 base, with 12 bases remaining between them. The CDR3 contains 14 residues. CDR3 nucleotide sequence: TGTGCCAGCTGGTCAATGGGAAGCAATCAGCCCCAGCATTTT. Residues: CASWSMGSNQPQHF.

This clonotype has at least ten counts. The chain joins TRBV7-8 to TRBJ1-5; D might be TRBD1 (6 bases). This CDR3 region has 17 residues. Per the germline V gene, CDR1 is SGHVS and CDR2 is FQNEAQ. The V end was cut by 3 bases, the J end by 0 bases, with 15 bases between. DNA of the CDR3: TGTGCCAGCAGCTTCTCCGGGACAAAGTATAGCAATCAGCCCCAGCATTTT. Translation: CASSFSGTKYSNQPQHF.